This record looks at one TCR beta chain sequence and its context. The target antigen is unknown. PCR amplification relied on 60 Vbeta primers (plus 13 Jbeta primers). Generated by immunoSEQ multiplex PCR, the TCRdb table keeps only in-frame clones and is missing some. The table lists approximately 260,000 clones, approximately 84% of them singletons, with 2% in the top ten. This sample is part of a study of cytomegalovirus exposure and HLA in healthy donors. Whole-study results and caveats: TCR beta chain V- and J-gene trimming was linked, in a later analysis, to a missense variant in DCLRE1C.

Germline-derived CDR1 and CDR2 are SGHRS and YFSETQ. The CDR3 is 14 amino acids. With 3 bases removed from V and 0 bases from J, the gap between germline ends came to 6 bases. This TCR was recovered from a woman between 40 and 50 years old in good health and CMV-seropositive. The chain couples TRBV5-1 to TRBJ1-4, with D unclear. The specimen was PBMCs. CDR3 protein: CASSSLATNEKLFF. CDR3 nucleotides: TGCGCCAGCAGCTCCCTTGCAACTAATGAAAAACTGTTTTTT.